This section outlines one T cell receptor beta chain sequence together with its context. Antigen unknown. From germline, CDR1 is SGDLS and CDR2 YYNGEE. Trimming at V came to 3 bases and at J to 1 base, leaving 3 bases not matched to a gene. This CDR3 comprises 17 residues. The record originates from a study of T cells in localized non-small cell lung cancer. Overall study results and limits: Peak T cell clonality was found in uninvolved adjacent lung, exceeding tumor.

TCRdb's copy holds only in-frame clones and misses some; the assay was immunoSEQ multiplex PCR. This sample carries tens of thousands of clones, 85% of them seen once, and the ten largest clones take more than 15%. The genes are TRBV9 and TRBJ2-1, with TRBD2 matching over 14 bases. Material: PBMCs, obtained before any cancer treatment. This TCR derives from a woman aged 35 to 75 with stage II squamous cell lung carcinoma. The CDR3 is CASSAGTSGRSYNEQFF. The CDR3 nucleotides are TGTGCCAGCAGCGCCGGGACTAGCGGGAGATCCTACAATGAGCAGTTCTTC.